This TCR beta chain was found in a study of T cells in Graves' hyperthyroidism and ophthalmopathy. This clonotype showed up just once. The CDR3 regions of TCR beta were amplified from RNA transcripts. HTBI primers were the set used in a first-round RT-PCR of the TCR CDR3. TCRdb reanalysed the multiplex PCR reads using MiXCR and keeps one entry per CDR3 protein. Among 500,000 to 600,000 distinct CDR3 sequences listed, 20% were seen once. Germline V gene sequence: CDR1 LGHNA, CDR2 YNFKEQ. The CDR3 contains 16 residues. Trimming left V 2 bases short and J 0 bases short, with 13 bases between. The PBMCs were taken from less than 11 ml of fresh peripheral blood.

The chain employs TRBV4-2 and TRBJ1-1; D may be TRBD1 (6 bases). The specimen was blood. The receptor was isolated from a man aged 35-49 years with Graves' ophthalmopathy. CDR3 sequence reads: CASSQYSGQLNTEAFF. The CDR3 nucleotides read TGTGCCAGCAGCCAATACTCCGGACAGTTGAACACTGAAGCTTTCTTT.